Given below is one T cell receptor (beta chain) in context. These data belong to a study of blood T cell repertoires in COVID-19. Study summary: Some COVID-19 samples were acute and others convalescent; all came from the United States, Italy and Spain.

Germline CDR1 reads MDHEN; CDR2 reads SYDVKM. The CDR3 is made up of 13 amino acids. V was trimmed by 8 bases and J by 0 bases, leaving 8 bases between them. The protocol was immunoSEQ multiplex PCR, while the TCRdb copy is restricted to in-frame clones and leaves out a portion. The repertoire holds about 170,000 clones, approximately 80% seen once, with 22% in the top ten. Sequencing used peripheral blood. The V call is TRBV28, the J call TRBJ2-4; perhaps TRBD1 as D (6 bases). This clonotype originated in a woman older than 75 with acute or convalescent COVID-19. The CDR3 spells CASGQLAKNIQYF. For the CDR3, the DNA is TGTGCCAGCGGACAGCTAGCCAAAAACATTCAGTACTTC.